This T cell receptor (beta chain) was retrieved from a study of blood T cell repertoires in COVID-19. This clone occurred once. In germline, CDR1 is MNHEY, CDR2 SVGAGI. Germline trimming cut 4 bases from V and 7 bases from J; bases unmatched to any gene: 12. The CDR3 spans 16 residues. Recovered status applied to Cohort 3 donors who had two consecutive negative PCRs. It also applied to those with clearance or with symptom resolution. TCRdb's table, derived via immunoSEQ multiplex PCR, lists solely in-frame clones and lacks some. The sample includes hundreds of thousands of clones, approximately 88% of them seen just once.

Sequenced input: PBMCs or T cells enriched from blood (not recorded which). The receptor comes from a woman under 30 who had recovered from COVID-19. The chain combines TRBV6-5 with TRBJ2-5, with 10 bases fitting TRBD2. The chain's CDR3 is CASSSLAGVESGTQYF. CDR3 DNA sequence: TGTGCCAGCAGTTCCCTAGCGGGGGTCGAGAGCGGGACCCAGTACTTC.